Below are 16 T cell receptor beta chains sequenced from a single sample in a study. TCRdb reanalysed the RT-PCR reads using MiXCR and keeps one entry per CDR3 protein. The sample lists about 680,000 distinct CDR3 sequences; 14% were seen once. The sequenced material came from memory CD4+ T cells from blood. These receptor sequences come from a female donor in good health, serving as a healthy control.

This clonotype came up many times. The chain links TRBV20-1 to TRBJ2-5, with 12 bases that match TRBD1. The V gene's germline CDR1 is DFQATT and CDR2 SNEGSKA (reference sequence). The ends lost 6 bases at V and 4 bases at J; junction bases unmatched: 3. The CDR3 runs to 13 residues. CDR3 residues: CSAGDRGRETQYF. CDR3 bases: TGCAGTGCCGGGGACAGGGGGCGAGAGACCCAGTACTTC.

The sample holds many counts of this clonotype. The CDR3 DNA follows: TGTGCCAGCAGTCGACAGCCTACCTACGAGCAGTACTTC. This codes for CASSRQPTYEQYF. The gene calls are TRBV27 and TRBJ2-7, with D maybe TRBD1 (5 bases). Germline CDR1 reads MNHEY; CDR2 reads SMNVEV (reference sequence). The CDR3 is made up of 13 amino acids. Trimming took off 5 bases at V and 2 bases at J, with 10 bases between the two ends.

This clonotype has just a few counts. The chain joins TRBV5-1 to TRBJ2-2; no firm D call. Germline lookup yields CDR1 SGHRS and CDR2 YFSETQ. The CDR3 is 15 amino acids. The V end lost 0 bases, the J end lost 2 bases, and 8 bases lay between the germline ends. The CDR3, as DNA: TGCGCCAGCAGCTTGGGATGGGAAAACACCGGGGAGCTGTTTTTT. Translation: CASSLGWENTGELFF.

The chain is built from TRBV6-1 and TRBJ2-2, with 9 bases lining up with TRBD1. V lost 6 bases, J lost 5 bases, and 4 bases stayed unmatched. The CDR3 sequence is 14 residues long. CDR1 and CDR2 from the germline V gene are MNHNS and SASEGT. DNA for the CDR3: TGTGCCAGCAGATGGGACAGGGCAACCGGGGAGCTGTTTTTT. It translates to CASRWDRATGELFF.

Only a few counts were recorded for this clonotype. This chain joins TRBV7-2 and TRBJ2-4; 9 bases are shared with TRBD1. The CDR3 is 13 residues long. V lost 4 bases, J lost 8 bases, and 3 bases stayed unmatched. Looked up from germline, CDR1 is SGHTA and CDR2 is FQGNSA. The CDR3 spells CASSSRDRDIQYF. DNA of the CDR3: TGTGCCAGCAGCTCCCGGGACAGGGACATTCAGTACTTC.

The chain joins TRBV7-2 to TRBJ1-2; D not certain. The CDR3 runs to 14 residues. In germline, CDR1 is SGHTA, CDR2 FQGNSA. V was cut by 8 bases and J by 8 bases, with 21 bases left in between. The chain's CDR3 is CASGASVSFWGYTF. CDR3 in DNA: TGTGCCAGCGGCGCAAGTGTTTCGTTTTGGGGCTACACCTTC. Full variable domain (outside the CDR3, taken from reference TRBV7-2 and TRBJ1-2): GAGVSQSPSNKVTEKGKDVELRCDPISGHTALYWYRQSLGQGLEFLIYFQGNSAPDKSGLPSDRFSAERTGGSVSTLTIQRTQQEDSAVYLCASGASVSFWGYTFGSGTRLTVV.

This chain joins TRBV7-9 and TRBJ2-2; 12 bases align to TRBD2. Germline CDR1 reads SEHNR; CDR2 reads FQNEAQ (reference sequence). V shed 2 bases and J 4 bases; nucleotides not matched to a gene: 11. There are 19 residues in the CDR3. Here the CDR3 reads CASSLYGRTGLAGTGELFF. CDR3 in DNA: TGTGCCAGCAGCTTATATGGCAGAACGGGACTAGCGGGCACCGGGGAGCTGTTTTTT.

This clonotype appeared many times. The rearrangement links TRBV12-3 or TRBV12-4 to TRBJ1-1, with D unclear. The CDR3 has 13 amino acids. The V gene lost 3 bases and the J gene lost 1 base, with 6 bases spanning the gap. The CDR3: CASSFATNTEAFF. The CDR3 DNA reads as TGTGCCAGCAGTTTTGCGACGAACACTGAAGCTTTCTTT.

The chain employs TRBV15 and TRBJ1-4, with D tentatively TRBD1 (5 bases). Trimming took off 0 bases at V and 5 bases at J, with 10 bases between the two ends. This CDR3 is 15 amino acids long. Germline V lookup: CDR1 LNHNV, CDR2 YYDKDF (reference sequence). This CDR3 reads CATSRDPRGNEKLFF. Written as DNA, the CDR3 is TGTGCCACCAGCAGAGATCCGAGGGGAAATGAAAAACTGTTTTTT.

The table lists this clonotype with many counts. The gene calls are TRBV28 and TRBJ2-7, with 7 bases lining up with TRBD2. The germline V gene encodes CDR1 MDHEN and CDR2 SYDVKM. The CDR3 is 15 residues long. The V gene end was trimmed by 7 bases and the J gene end by 0 bases; junction bases not matched to a gene: 9. CDR3 amino acids: CASTLAGLSSYEQYF. In nucleotides, the CDR3 is TGTGCCAGCACGTTAGCGGGCCTGAGCTCCTACGAGCAGTACTTC.

This clonotype has at least ten counts. The chain has TRBV5-6 and TRBJ1-2; D possibly corresponds to TRBD1 (5 bases). Germline CDR1 and CDR2: SGHDT and YYEEEE. Trimming took off 4 bases at V and 8 bases at J, with 12 bases between the two ends. The length of the CDR3 is 12 residues. CDR3 sequence reads: CASSPAGGGYTF. The CDR3 region has the DNA TGTGCCAGCAGCCCGGCCGGGGGAGGCTACACCTTC.

The genes are TRBV3-1 and TRBJ2-2; 9 bases are a match to TRBD1. V was clipped by 2 bases and J by 4 bases; unmatched bases: 14. CDR3 length: 19 residues. Per the germline V gene, CDR1 is LGHDT and CDR2 is YNNKEL (reference sequence). CDR3 region: CASSQHPYAQGARTGELFF. The CDR3 DNA reads as TGTGCCAGCAGCCAACATCCCTATGCACAGGGGGCGCGCACCGGGGAGCTGTTTTTT.

This clonotype was observed a handful of times. The V call is TRBV9, the J call TRBJ2-2; D possibly corresponds to TRBD1 (6 bases). Deletions cut 5 bases from V and 5 bases from J, with 13 bases between. Germline V CDR1 and CDR2: SGDLS, YYNGEE. The length of the CDR3 is 14 residues. The CDR3 bases are TGTGCCAGCAGTGACCTAAGGGGGACCGGGGAGCTGTTTTTT. This encodes CASSDLRGTGELFF.

V is TRBV12-3 or TRBV12-4 and J is TRBJ2-1; D gene uncertain. Deletions cut 2 bases from V and 0 bases from J, with 8 bases between. The CDR3 consists of 15 residues. The CDR3 nucleotides are TGTGCCAGCAGTTTAATGGCGGCCTCCTACAATGAGCAGTTCTTC. Its protein product is CASSLMAASYNEQFF.

This clonotype has a count of ten or more. The chain is built from TRBV5-1 and TRBJ2-7; D not certain. CDR1 is SGHRS, CDR2 YFSETQ, per germline. V dropped 0 bases and J dropped 6 bases, with 13 bases sitting between them. The CDR3 is 14 amino acids. CDR3 loop: CASSLVSPDSEQYF. The CDR3 DNA follows: TGCGCCAGCAGCTTGGTCTCCCCGGATTCCGAGCAGTACTTC.

The chain employs TRBV30 and TRBJ1-4, with D tentatively TRBD1 (6 bases). CDR3 length: 15 amino acids. The V end lost 4 bases, the J end lost 4 bases, and 16 bases lay between the germline ends. CDR1 GTSNPN and CDR2 SVGIG come from the germline V gene (reference sequence). The CDR3 nucleotides are TGTGCCTGGACCCTCCCCGGGGACAATAATGAAAAACTGTTTTTT. Residues: CAWTLPGDNNEKLFF.